This TCR beta chain was profiled in a study of radiotherapy plus CTLA-4 blockade in lung cancer (dated by TCRdb to between 2018 and 2020). Study-wide context: Among the enrolled patients, about 20% had an objective response, and about 29% reached disease control. Paper-wide results and their limitations: After treatment with radiotherapy and ipilimumab, TCR clones that originated in tumors expanded in peripheral blood. Early dynamic changes in blood T cell clones, together with increased serum interferon-beta after radiation, were reported as the strongest predictors of response.

Spanning cysteine to phenylalanine, the CDR3 consists of 14 amino acids. CDR3 DNA only is kept here, 42 bases in frame from base 1. Trimming removed 8 bases from V and 2 bases from J, leaving 13 bases between the germline ends. CDR1 and CDR2, looked up from the germline V gene, are MNHEY and SVGAGI. The study evaluated CTLA-4 blockade (ipilimumab) given together with focal radiation therapy in patients who had chemo-refractory metastatic non-small-cell lung cancer. In the case of this clone: The clone's antigen remains unknown. Base qualities are not provided; no much larger clone lies one nucleotide away.

Receptors were amplified or captured by the immunoSEQ multiplex PCR assay. TCRdb carries this immuneACCESS record with in-frame sequences only. Its versions omit some clonotypes, under half of them owing to an unresolved V gene in the studies checked, with the rest unexplained. The sample profile shows around 45,000 clones; roughly four fifths of them were found once. The ten largest clonotypes hold roughly 10% of the sample. The input for sequencing was peripheral blood, taken from a patient treated with radiotherapy plus ipilimumab. The sequence was obtained from a human donor with non-small cell lung cancer who had stable disease on radiotherapy plus ipilimumab. The V and J segments used are TRBV6-5 and TRBJ2-1; no confident D gene assignment can be made. The CDR3 reads as follows: CASRVGEAYNEQFF. At the DNA level, the sequence is TGTGCCAGCCGCGTCGGAGAGGCCTACAATGAGCAGTTCTTC.